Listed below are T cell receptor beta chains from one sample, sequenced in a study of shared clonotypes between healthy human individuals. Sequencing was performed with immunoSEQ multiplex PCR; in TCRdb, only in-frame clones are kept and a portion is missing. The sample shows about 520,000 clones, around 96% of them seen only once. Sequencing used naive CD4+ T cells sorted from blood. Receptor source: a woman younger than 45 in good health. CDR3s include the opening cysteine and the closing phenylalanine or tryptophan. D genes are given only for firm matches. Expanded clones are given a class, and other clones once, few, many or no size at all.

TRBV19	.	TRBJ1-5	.	CASSLREHPTNQPQHF	TGTGCCAGTAGCTTGAGGGAGCACCCCACCAATCAGCCCCAGCATTTT
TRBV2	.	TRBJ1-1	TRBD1	CASTGGRALNTEAFF	TGTGCCAGCACAGGGGGAAGGGCCCTAAACACTGAAGCTTTCTTT
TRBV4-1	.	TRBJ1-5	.	CASSQVRENNQPQHF	TGCGCCAGCAGCCAAGTCCGGGAAAACAATCAGCCCCAGCATTTT
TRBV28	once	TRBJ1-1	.	CASSLTQGYLGSSQAFF	TGTGCCAGCAGTTTAACACAGGGATATCTTGGATCGTCGCAAGCTTTCTTT
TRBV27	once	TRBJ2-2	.	CASSLSYGNTGELFF	TGTGCCAGCAGTTTATCATATGGGAACACCGGGGAGCTGTTTTTT
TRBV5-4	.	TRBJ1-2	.	CASSLVGASNYGYTF	TGTGCCAGCAGCTTGGTAGGCGCTTCTAACTATGGCTACACCTTC
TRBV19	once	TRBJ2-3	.	CASTLTGVGGDTQYF	TGTGCCAGCACCTTAACAGGGGTGGGGGGAGATACGCAGTATTTT
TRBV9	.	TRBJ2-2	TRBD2	CASSLSRGLNTGELFF	TGTGCCAGCAGCCTGTCGAGGGGACTAAACACCGGGGAGCTGTTTTTT
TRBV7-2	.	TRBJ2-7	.	CASSLEATSEQYF	TGTGCCAGCAGCCTGGAGGCAACGTCCGAGCAGTACTTC
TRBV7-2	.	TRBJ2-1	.	CASSLLADSYNEQFF	TGTGCCAGCAGCTTATTAGCAGACTCCTACAATGAGCAGTTCTTC
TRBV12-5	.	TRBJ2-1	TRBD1	CASGLTRGTGGSYNEQFF	TGTGCTAGTGGTTTGACGAGAGGGACAGGGGGTTCCTACAATGAGCAGTTCTTC
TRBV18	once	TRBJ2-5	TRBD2	CASSPTSGRLQETQYF	TGTGCCAGCTCACCGACTAGCGGGAGGCTCCAAGAGACCCAGTACTTC
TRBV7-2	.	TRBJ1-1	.	CASSRTENTEAFF	TGTGCCAGCAGCCGGACAGAGAACACTGAAGCTTTCTTT
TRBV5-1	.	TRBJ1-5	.	CASSPGPYSNQPQHF	TGCGCCAGCAGCCCGGGCCCCTATAGCAATCAGCCCCAGCATTTT
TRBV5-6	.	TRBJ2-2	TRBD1	CASSSTGAPTGELFF	TGTGCCAGCAGCTCGACAGGGGCACCAACCGGGGAGCTGTTTTTT
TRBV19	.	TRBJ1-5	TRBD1	CASSATGGFNQPQHF	TGTGCCAGTAGTGCGACAGGGGGCTTTAATCAGCCCCAGCATTTT
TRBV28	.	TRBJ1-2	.	CASSLGHQYGYTF	TGTGCCAGCAGTTTGGGACACCAATATGGCTACACCTTC
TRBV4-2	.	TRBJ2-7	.	CASSQEISVYEQYF	TGTGCCAGCAGCCAAGAAATTTCAGTCTACGAGCAGTACTTC
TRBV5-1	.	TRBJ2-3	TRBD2	CASSSGRAADTQYF	TGCGCCAGTAGTAGCGGGAGGGCCGCAGATACGCAGTATTTT
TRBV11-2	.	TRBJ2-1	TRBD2	CASSFGLVSGEQFF	TGTGCCAGCAGCTTCGGACTAGTCTCCGGCGAGCAGTTCTTC
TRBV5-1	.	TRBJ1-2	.	CASSPILAVTNYGYTF	TGCGCCAGCAGCCCGATTTTGGCAGTTACTAACTATGGCTACACCTTC
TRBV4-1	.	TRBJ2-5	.	CASSQQQEQTQYF	TGCGCCAGCAGCCAACAACAGGAACAGACCCAGTACTTC
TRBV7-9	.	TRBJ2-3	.	CASSLRLGRTDTQYF	TGTGCCAGCAGCTTACGGTTGGGTCGCACAGATACGCAGTATTTT
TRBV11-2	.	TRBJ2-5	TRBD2	CASSLGWEGTQYF	TGTGCCAGCAGCTTGGGATGGGAGGGGACCCAGTACTTC
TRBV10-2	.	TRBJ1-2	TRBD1	CASSGPRGTPGQGEANYGYTF	TGCGCCAGCAGTGGACCCCGAGGCACCCCGGGACAGGGGGAGGCTAACTATGGCTACACCTTC
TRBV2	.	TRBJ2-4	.	CASSGQTSDIQYF	TGTGCCAGCAGTGGGCAGACATCGGACATTCAGTACTTC
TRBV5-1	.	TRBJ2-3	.	CASSEPSTDTQYF	TGCGCCAGCAGTGAGCCGAGCACAGATACGCAGTATTTT
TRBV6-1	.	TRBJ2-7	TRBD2	CASTMTSGPYEQYF	TGTGCCAGCACGATGACTAGCGGGCCCTACGAGCAGTACTTC
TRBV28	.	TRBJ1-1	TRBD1	CASSQERWGQAIITEAFF	TGTGCCAGCAGCCAAGAACGGTGGGGACAGGCGATAATCACTGAAGCTTTCTTT
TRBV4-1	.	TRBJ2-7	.	CASSQGVLAKSYEQYF	TGCGCCAGCAGCCAAGGGGTCCTAGCGAAGTCCTACGAGCAGTACTTC
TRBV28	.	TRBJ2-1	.	CASTTNYNEQFF	TGTGCCAGCACCACAAACTACAATGAGCAGTTCTTC
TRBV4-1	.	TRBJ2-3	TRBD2	CASSPTGTRAVDTQYF	TGCGCCAGCAGCCCTACCGGGACTAGGGCGGTAGATACGCAGTATTTT
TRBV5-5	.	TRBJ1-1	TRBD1	CASSWRQGGNTEAFF	TGTGCCAGCAGCTGGAGACAGGGTGGGAACACTGAAGCTTTCTTT
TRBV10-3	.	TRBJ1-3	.	CAISDPPGDTSSGNTIYF	TGTGCCATCAGTGACCCGCCCGGGGACACCTCCTCTGGAAACACCATATATTTT
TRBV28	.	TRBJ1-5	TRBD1	CASIAGTGNQPQHF	TGTGCCAGCATTGCCGGGACAGGCAATCAGCCCCAGCATTTT
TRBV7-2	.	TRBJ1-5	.	CASRIGGNSNQPQHF	TGTGCCAGCAGAATAGGGGGGAATAGCAATCAGCCCCAGCATTTT
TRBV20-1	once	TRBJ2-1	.	CSARIGDEQFF	TGCAGTGCTAGAATAGGAGATGAGCAGTTCTTC
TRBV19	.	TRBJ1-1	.	CASNPLGAHTEAFF	TGTGCCAGTAACCCCCTAGGGGCGCACACTGAAGCTTTCTTT
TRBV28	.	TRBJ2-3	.	CASSSYMDTQYF	TGTGCCAGCAGTTCGTACATGGATACGCAGTATTTT
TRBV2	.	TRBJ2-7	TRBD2	CASNLKTGGYEQYF	TGTGCCAGCAACCTGAAAACGGGGGGATACGAGCAGTACTTC
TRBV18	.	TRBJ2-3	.	CASSPHEGGGGTDTQYF	TGTGCCAGCTCACCCCATGAGGGCGGAGGGGGCACAGATACGCAGTATTTT
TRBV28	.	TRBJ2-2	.	CASSAALGGRTGELFF	TGTGCCAGCAGTGCAGCCCTCGGGGGGCGTACCGGGGAGCTGTTTTTT
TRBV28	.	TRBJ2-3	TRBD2	CASSLGLADLDTQYF	TGTGCCAGCAGTTTGGGTCTAGCGGACTTAGATACGCAGTATTTT
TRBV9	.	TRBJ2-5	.	CASSPLMSRGETQYF	TGTGCCAGCAGCCCCCTGATGAGCAGGGGTGAGACCCAGTACTTC
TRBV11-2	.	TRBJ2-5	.	CASSLVGQETQYF	TGTGCCAGCAGCTTAGTAGGCCAAGAGACCCAGTACTTC
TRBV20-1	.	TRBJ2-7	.	CSAGQSYEQYF	TGCAGTGCTGGACAGTCCTACGAGCAGTACTTC
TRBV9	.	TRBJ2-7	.	CASSVGAGASYEQYF	TGTGCCAGCAGCGTAGGGGCGGGGGCTTCCTACGAGCAGTACTTC
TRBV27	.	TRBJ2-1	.	CASTGTVYNEQFF	TGTGCCAGCACCGGAACGGTATACAATGAGCAGTTCTTC
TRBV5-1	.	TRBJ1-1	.	CASSDDESTEAFF	TGCGCCAGCAGTGATGACGAGAGCACTGAAGCTTTCTTT
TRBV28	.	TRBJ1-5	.	CASSWSGLNQPQHF	TGTGCCAGCAGTTGGTCAGGGCTGAATCAGCCCCAGCATTTT
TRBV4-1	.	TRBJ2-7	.	CASSPTTGASSYEQYF	TGCGCCAGCAGCCCCACAACTGGGGCGAGCTCCTACGAGCAGTACTTC
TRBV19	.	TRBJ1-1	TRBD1	CASQWAGGVNTEAFF	TGTGCCAGCCAATGGGCAGGGGGGGTGAACACTGAAGCTTTCTTT
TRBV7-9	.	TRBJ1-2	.	CASSSLEGYGYTF	TGTGCCAGCAGCTCATTAGAGGGCTATGGCTACACCTTC
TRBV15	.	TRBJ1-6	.	CATSRDAAGSNSPLHF	TGTGCCACCAGCAGAGATGCGGCAGGGTCAAATTCACCCCTCCACTTT
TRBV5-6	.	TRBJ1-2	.	CASSLEMIGLYGYTF	TGTGCCAGCAGCTTGGAAATGATCGGGCTTTATGGCTACACCTTC
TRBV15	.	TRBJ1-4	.	CATSRDTSKATNEKLFF	TGTGCCACCAGCAGAGATACGTCCAAGGCAACTAATGAAAAACTGTTTTTT
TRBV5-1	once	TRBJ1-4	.	CASSSQGGEKLFF	TGCGCCAGCAGCTCTCAGGGCGGTGAAAAACTGTTTTTT